One sample yielded the 19 T cell receptor beta chains listed below, sequenced in a study of human T cells and chemical hapten exposure. The sample's time point: healthy volunteer bleed at 2 weeks. The authors' total RNA extraction used unfractionated whole blood. TCRdb analysed the RACE reads with MiXCR anew, one entry per CDR3 protein. The data contain over 100,000 distinct CDR3 sequences, approximately 9.5% of them seen just once; the ten biggest clones take up roughly 1.8%. Input material: whole blood. These receptors all come from a male donor in good health. Some clones in this sample may be carry-over from other donors' samples.

This sequence joins TRBV2 and TRBJ1-5; 8 positions match TRBD1. This CDR3 has 16 residues. Germline V lookup: CDR1 SNHLY, CDR2 FYNNEI. V shed 4 bases and J 6 bases; nucleotides not matched to a gene: 11. The CDR3 protein is CASSVISGGAGQPQHF. CDR3 DNA sequence: TGTGCCAGCAGTGTGATTTCAGGGGGCGCCGGTCAGCCCCAGCATTTT.

This clonotype was seen ten or more times. This chain links TRBV7-3 with TRBJ2-7; possibly TRBD1 for D (5 bases). Trimming removed 0 bases from V and 0 bases from J, with 9 bases in between. There are 15 residues in the CDR3. CDR1 is SGHTA and CDR2 is FQGTGA in the germline V gene. CDR3 nucleotide sequence: TGTGCCAGCAGCTTAACGGCAGGGATCTCCTACGAGCAGTACTTC. Its protein product is CASSLTAGISYEQYF.

The chain is built from TRBV20-1 and TRBJ2-3; 12 nucleotides line up with TRBD2. J was trimmed by 5 bases and V by 5 bases; bases with no gene match: 14. There are 17 residues in the CDR3. CDR1 and CDR2 from the germline V gene are DFQATT and SNEGSKA (reference sequence). The CDR3 sequence: CSASRPASGGAKDTQYF. The CDR3 nucleotides are TGCAGTGCTTCCCGCCCTGCTAGCGGGGGGGCTAAAGATACGCAGTATTTT.

V usage is TRBV9 and J usage is TRBJ1-1, with TRBD1 as a possible D gene (6 bases). Germline CDR1 reads SGDLS; CDR2 reads YYNGEE. The CDR3 has 17 amino acids. Trimming removed 1 base at V and 4 bases at J, with 20 bases between. CDR3 loop: CASSVFPPGAFLTEAFF. The CDR3 nucleotides read TGTGCCAGCAGCGTATTCCCGCCAGGGGCTTTCCTCACTGAAGCTTTCTTT.

Ten or more counts support this clonotype. This chain links TRBV11-1 with TRBJ1-2, with 7 bases identical to TRBD1. The CDR3 has 15 residues. Trimming removed 5 bases from V and 0 bases from J; junction bases left unmatched: 6. Germline V gives CDR1 SGHAT, CDR2 FQDESV (reference sequence). In DNA, the CDR3 is TGTGCCAGCAGCACTCGGACAGGCACTAACTATGGCTACACCTTC. Its protein product is CASSTRTGTNYGYTF.

This clonotype was counted ten times or more. The CDR3 bases are TGTGCTAGTGCCCTATTACAGGGGGCGCACAATGAGCAGTTCTTC. Its protein is CASALLQGAHNEQFF. The rearrangement links TRBV12-5 to TRBJ2-1; the match to TRBD1 covers 9 bases. CDR3 size: 15 residues. After removal of 7 bases from V and 5 bases from J, the junction contained 9 bases not matched to a gene. Germline CDR1 and CDR2: LGHNT and FRNRAP.

The table lists this clonotype with many counts. V gene TRBV18 combines with J gene TRBJ2-3, with D hard to call. Looked up from germline, CDR1 is KGHSH and CDR2 is LQKENI. This CDR3 is 14 amino acids long. V was trimmed by 5 bases and J by 4 bases, leaving 13 bases between them. The CDR3: CASSTQAGPDTQYF. In nucleotides, the CDR3 is TGTGCCAGCTCAACTCAAGCAGGCCCAGATACGCAGTATTTT.

In this sample, this clonotype turned up a few times. The genes are TRBV4-1 and TRBJ1-2, with D uncertain. The ends were cut back, 1 base at V and 3 bases at J, with 15 bases in the middle. Germline lookup yields CDR1 MGHRA and CDR2 YSYEKL. This CDR3 spans 16 amino acids. CDR3 nucleotides: TGCGCCAGCAGCCAAGGTATGGGTCAGAGTCACTATGGCTACACCTTC. This translates into CASSQGMGQSHYGYTF.

This clonotype was recorded a few times. The J gene is TRBJ1-4, the V gene TRBV6-5; D is perhaps TRBD1 (5 bases). This CDR3 is 16 amino acids long. Germline CDR1 is MNHEY and CDR2 is SVGAGI. With 0 bases removed from V and 2 bases from J, the gap between germline ends came to 10 bases. The CDR3 loop is CASSYSTVGTNEKLFF. The CDR3 DNA follows: TGTGCCAGCAGTTACTCGACAGTGGGGACTAATGAAAAACTGTTTTTT.

This clonotype was observed many times. The rearrangement uses TRBV14 and TRBJ2-1; D may be TRBD1 (5 bases). Germline-derived CDR1 and CDR2 are SGHDN and FVKESK. V lost 1 base and J 6 bases, leaving 7 bases between the germline ends. This CDR3 comprises 13 residues. The CDR3 sequence: CASSQGQLNEQFF. CDR3 in DNA: TGTGCCAGCAGCCAAGGACAGCTCAATGAGCAGTTCTTC.

V gene TRBV28 combines with J gene TRBJ1-1; D might be TRBD1 (6 bases). Germline CDR1 and CDR2: MDHEN and SYDVKM. The CDR3 covers 14 residues. Trimming shortened V by 10 bases and J by 5 bases, and 20 bases separated the two germline ends. The CDR3 protein is CATRIGGEVTEAFF. For the CDR3, the DNA is TGTGCCACCAGGATAGGGGGAGAAGTGACTGAAGCTTTCTTT. The full variable domain, completed using reference TRBV28 and TRBJ1-1, is DVKVTQSSRYLVKRTGEKVFLECVQDMDHENMFWYRQDPGLGLRLIYFSYDVKMKEKGDIPEGYSVSREKKERFSLILESASTNQTSMYLCATRIGGEVTEAFFGQGTRLTVV.

The chain links TRBV12-3 or TRBV12-4 to TRBJ1-1; D gene unclear. The CDR3 has 14 residues. V lost 3 bases to trimming and J lost 4 bases, with 12 bases between them. Written as DNA, the CDR3 is TGTGCCAGCAGTTTGGATTTGGGTGGCACTGAAGCTTTCTTT. Its protein is CASSLDLGGTEAFF.

Concerning this clonotype itself: A much larger clone lies one base from this, so it may be a read error. This chain connects TRBV20-1 to TRBJ2-3; TRBD2 agrees at 13 bases. The germline V gene encodes CDR1 DFQATT and CDR2 SNEGSKA (reference sequence). The CDR3 has 19 amino acids. CDR3 loop: CSAYPLGLAGDASKDTQYF. DNA for the CDR3: TGCAGTGCCTACCCCTTAGGACTAGCGGGGGACGCTAGCAAAGATACGCAGTATTTT.

There are a few counts of this clonotype. The chain carries TRBV6-5 and TRBJ2-1; 9 bases align to TRBD2. Germline V gene lookup returns CDR1 MNHEY and CDR2 SVGAGI. CDR3 size: 17 residues. V dropped 2 bases and J dropped 4; count of bases not matched to a gene: 9. The CDR3 bases are TGTGCCAGCAGTTACCGCGCGGGAGGGCCCAGATACAATGAGCAGTTCTTC. Translated: CASSYRAGGPRYNEQFF.

In this sample, this clonotype turned up many times. The V and J genes are TRBV6-2 or TRBV6-3 and TRBJ2-2; no firm D call. There are 17 residues in the CDR3. Germline lookup yields CDR1 MNHEY and CDR2 SVGEGT. Trimming stripped 3 bases from V and 2 bases from J, with 16 bases between. CDR3 DNA sequence: TGTGCCAGCAGTTATTACGTACGGGTTTCAAACACCGGGGAGCTGTTTTTT. Translation: CASSYYVRVSNTGELFF.

The chain joins TRBV5-1 to TRBJ2-1; possibly TRBD2 for D (6 bases). Germline CDR1 reads SGHRS; CDR2 reads YFSETQ. This CDR3 has 15 residues. The V end lost 6 bases, the J end lost 3 bases, and 16 bases lay between the germline ends. CDR3 nucleotides: TGCGCCAGCACCCCGTCTTGGGGGGACTACAATGAGCAGTTCTTC. It specifies CASTPSWGDYNEQFF.

The gene calls are TRBV7-9 and TRBJ2-5, with 11 positions matching TRBD2. The CDR3 runs to 14 residues. Germline V CDR1 and CDR2: SEHNR, FQNEAQ (reference sequence). Trimming cost V 4 bases and J 3 bases; bases outside gene matches: 1. The chain's CDR3 is CASSSLAGEETQYF. In nucleotides, the CDR3 is TGTGCCAGCAGCTCACTAGCGGGAGAAGAGACCCAGTACTTC.

The rearrangement uses TRBV4-3 and TRBJ2-1, with D possibly being TRBD1 or TRBD2 (5 bases each). V was cut by 1 base and J by 7 bases, with 8 bases left in between. The CDR3 extends over 13 amino acids. Germline loops: CDR1 LGHNA, CDR2 YSLEER. CDR3 coding DNA: TGCGCCAGCAGCCAAGCCGAGGGGAATGAGCAGTTCTTC. This encodes CASSQAEGNEQFF.

The sample holds one count of this clonotype. The rearrangement links TRBV12-3 or TRBV12-4 to TRBJ1-2, with a tentative D call TRBD1 (5 bases). The CDR3 has 13 residues. Trimming removed 9 bases from V and 5 bases from J, with 16 bases in between. The CDR3 region has the DNA TGTGCCAGTTCTCCCAGACAGACGTATGGCTACACCTTC. As protein: CASSPRQTYGYTF.